The clone carrying this T cell receptor beta chain appeared once. Its cognate antigen is unknown. This sample was included in a study of T cell responses to AZD1222 COVID-19 vaccine. Study-level points and caveats: Repertoires were sampled only after the peak T cell response. White British people made up most donors, females outnumbered males, and clonal diversity was possibly underestimated.

Trimming took 0 bases from V and 2 from J; bases not matched to a gene: 2. The CDR3 loop spans 15 amino acids. CDR1 and CDR2 from the germline V gene are SGHRS and YFSETQ. Pooling was applied to second doses at about 4 or about 12 weeks. Some clones are missing from TCRdb's copy, which holds only in-frame ones; the method was immunoSEQ multiplex PCR. The table lists roughly 150,000 clones, approximately 90% of them singletons, with about 3.4% in the top ten. V and J are TRBV5-1 and TRBJ2-5, with TRBD2 matching over 9 bases. The sequence derives from an adult who received the AZD1222 COVID-19 vaccine. Here the sequenced sample was peripheral blood, taken 28 days after the second AZD1222 dose. The chain's CDR3 is CASSLVTSGQETQYF. DNA for the CDR3: TGCGCCAGCAGCTTGGTTACTAGCGGGCAAGAGACCCAGTACTTC.